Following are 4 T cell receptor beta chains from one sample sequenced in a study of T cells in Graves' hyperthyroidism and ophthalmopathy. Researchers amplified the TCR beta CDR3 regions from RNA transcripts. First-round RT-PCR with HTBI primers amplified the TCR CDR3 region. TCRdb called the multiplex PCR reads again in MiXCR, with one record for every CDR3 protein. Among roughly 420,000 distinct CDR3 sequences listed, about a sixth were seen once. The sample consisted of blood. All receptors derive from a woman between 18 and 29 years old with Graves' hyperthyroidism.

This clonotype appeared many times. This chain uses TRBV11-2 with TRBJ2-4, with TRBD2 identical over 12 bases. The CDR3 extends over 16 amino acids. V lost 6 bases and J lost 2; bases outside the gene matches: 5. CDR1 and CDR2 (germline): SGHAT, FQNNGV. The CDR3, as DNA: TGTGCCAGCAGAGCACTAGCGGGAGGACCCAAAAACATTCAGTACTTC. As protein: CASRALAGGPKNIQYF.

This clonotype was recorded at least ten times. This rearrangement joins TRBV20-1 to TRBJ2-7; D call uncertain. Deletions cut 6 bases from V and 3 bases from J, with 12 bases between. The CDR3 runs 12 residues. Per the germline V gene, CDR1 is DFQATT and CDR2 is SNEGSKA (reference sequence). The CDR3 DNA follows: TGCAGTGCCTCGGATAGTCGCTACGAGCAGTACTTC. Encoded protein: CSASDSRYEQYF.

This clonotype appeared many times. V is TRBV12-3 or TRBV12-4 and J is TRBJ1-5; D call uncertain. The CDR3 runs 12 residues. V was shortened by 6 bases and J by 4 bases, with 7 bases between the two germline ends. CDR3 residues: CASSNGNQPQHF. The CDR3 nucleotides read TGTGCCAGCAGCAACGGGAATCAGCCCCAGCATTTT.

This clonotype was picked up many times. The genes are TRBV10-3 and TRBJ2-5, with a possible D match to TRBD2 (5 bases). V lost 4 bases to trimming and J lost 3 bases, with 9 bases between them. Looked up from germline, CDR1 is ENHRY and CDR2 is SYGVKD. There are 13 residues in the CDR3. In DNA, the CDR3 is TGTGCCATCAGTGGGACTCCCGAAGAGACCCAGTACTTC. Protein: CAISGTPEETQYF.